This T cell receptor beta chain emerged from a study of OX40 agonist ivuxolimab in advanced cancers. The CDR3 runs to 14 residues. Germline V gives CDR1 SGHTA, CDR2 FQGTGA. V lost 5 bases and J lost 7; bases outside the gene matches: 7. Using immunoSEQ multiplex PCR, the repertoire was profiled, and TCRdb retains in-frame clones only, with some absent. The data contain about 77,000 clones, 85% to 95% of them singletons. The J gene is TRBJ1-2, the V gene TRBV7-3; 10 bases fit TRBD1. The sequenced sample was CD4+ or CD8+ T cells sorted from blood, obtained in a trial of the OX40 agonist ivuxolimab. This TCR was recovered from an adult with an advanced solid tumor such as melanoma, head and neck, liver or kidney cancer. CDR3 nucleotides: TGTGCCAGCAGCCGCACGGGACAGGGGTCTGGCTACACCTTC. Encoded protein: CASSRTGQGSGYTF.